Only a few counts were recorded for the clone carrying this T cell receptor beta chain. V shed 0 bases and J shed 5 bases, with 17 bases lying between them. CDR3 size: 17 residues. This specimen belongs to a study of T-cell memory formation after mild COVID-19. Each CDR3 protein gets one entry after TCRdb re-called the 5' RACE reads with MiXCR. Of hundreds of thousands of distinct CDR3 sequences in the sample, more than 15% were seen once. This rearrangement joins TRBV23-1 to TRBJ2-4; no clear D gene. TRBV23-1 is an ORF; its function is uncertain. Sequencing was done on a sample of PBMCs or a T cell subset sorted from them (not recorded which). This receptor was obtained from a man between 18 and 35 years old who had mild COVID-19 (a few samples of this study predate the infection). Cell type and time point are not known. CDR3 protein: CASSQSDRIIAQNIQYF. The CDR3 DNA follows: TGCGCCAGCAGTCAATCAGACCGAATAATTGCCCAAAACATTCAGTACTTC.